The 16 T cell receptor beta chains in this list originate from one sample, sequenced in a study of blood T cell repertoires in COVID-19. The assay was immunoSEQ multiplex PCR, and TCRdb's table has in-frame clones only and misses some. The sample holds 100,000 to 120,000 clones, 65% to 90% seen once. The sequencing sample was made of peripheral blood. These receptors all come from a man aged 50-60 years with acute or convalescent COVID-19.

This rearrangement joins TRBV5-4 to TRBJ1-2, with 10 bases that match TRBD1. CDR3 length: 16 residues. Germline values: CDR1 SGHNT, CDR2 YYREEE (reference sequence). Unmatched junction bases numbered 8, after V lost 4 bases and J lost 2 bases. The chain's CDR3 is CASSAGTGAGNYGYTF. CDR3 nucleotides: TGTGCCAGCAGCGCGGGGACAGGGGCTGGGAACTATGGCTACACCTTC.

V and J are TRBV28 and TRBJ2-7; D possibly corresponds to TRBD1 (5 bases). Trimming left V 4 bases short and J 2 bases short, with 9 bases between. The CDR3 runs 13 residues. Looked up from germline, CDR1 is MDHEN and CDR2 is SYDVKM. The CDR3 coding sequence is TGTGCCAGCAGTTCGACAGTTACCTACGAGCAGTACTTC. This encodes CASSSTVTYEQYF.

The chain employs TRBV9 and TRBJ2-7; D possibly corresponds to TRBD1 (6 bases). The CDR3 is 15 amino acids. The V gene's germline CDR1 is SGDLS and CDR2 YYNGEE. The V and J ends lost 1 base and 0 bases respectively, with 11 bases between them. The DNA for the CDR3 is TGTGCCAGCAGCGTAAGTTGGGACATCTCCTACGAGCAGTACTTC. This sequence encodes CASSVSWDISYEQYF.

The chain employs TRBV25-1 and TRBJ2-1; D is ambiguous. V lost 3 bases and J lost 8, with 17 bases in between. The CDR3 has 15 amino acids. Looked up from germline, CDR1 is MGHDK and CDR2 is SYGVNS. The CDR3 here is CASSDDLGSSHEQFF. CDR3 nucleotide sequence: TGTGCCAGCAGTGACGACCTAGGTAGCAGCCATGAGCAGTTCTTC.

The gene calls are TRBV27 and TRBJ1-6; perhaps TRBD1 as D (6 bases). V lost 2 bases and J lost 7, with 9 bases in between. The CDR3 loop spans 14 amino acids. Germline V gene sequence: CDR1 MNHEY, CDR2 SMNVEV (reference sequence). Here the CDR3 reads CASSLNRENSPLHF. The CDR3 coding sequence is TGTGCCAGCAGTTTAAACAGGGAAAATTCACCCCTCCACTTT.

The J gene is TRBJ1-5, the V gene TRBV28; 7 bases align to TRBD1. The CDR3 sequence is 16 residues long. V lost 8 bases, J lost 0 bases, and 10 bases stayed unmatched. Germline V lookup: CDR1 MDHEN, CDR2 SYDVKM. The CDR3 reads CASRDSSFYSNQPQHF. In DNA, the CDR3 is TGTGCCAGCCGGGACAGCTCTTTTTATAGCAATCAGCCCCAGCATTTT.

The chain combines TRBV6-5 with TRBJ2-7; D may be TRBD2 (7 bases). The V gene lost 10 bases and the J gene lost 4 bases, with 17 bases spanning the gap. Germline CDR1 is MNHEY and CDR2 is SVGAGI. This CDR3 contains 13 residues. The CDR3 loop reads CATVPGGAYEQYF. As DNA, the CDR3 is TGTGCCACCGTCCCGGGGGGCGCGTACGAGCAGTACTTC.

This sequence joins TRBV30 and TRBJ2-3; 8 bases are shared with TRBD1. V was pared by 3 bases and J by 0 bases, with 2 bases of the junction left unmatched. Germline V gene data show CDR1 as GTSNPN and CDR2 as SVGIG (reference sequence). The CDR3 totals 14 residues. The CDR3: CAWSRDRSTDTQYF. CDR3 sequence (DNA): TGTGCCTGGAGCCGGGACAGGAGCACAGATACGCAGTATTTT.

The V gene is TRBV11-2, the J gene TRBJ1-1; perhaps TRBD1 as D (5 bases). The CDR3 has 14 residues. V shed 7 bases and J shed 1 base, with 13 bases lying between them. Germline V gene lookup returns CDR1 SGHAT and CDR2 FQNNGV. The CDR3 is CASNPGAANTEAFF. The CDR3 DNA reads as TGTGCCAGCAACCCTGGGGCAGCGAACACTGAAGCTTTCTTT.

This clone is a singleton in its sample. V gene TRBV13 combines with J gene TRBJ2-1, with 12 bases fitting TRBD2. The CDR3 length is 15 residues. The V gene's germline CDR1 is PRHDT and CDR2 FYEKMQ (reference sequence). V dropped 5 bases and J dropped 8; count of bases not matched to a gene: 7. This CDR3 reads CASSLTSGGTDEQFF. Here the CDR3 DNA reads TGTGCCAGCAGCCTAACTAGCGGGGGGACGGATGAGCAGTTCTTC.

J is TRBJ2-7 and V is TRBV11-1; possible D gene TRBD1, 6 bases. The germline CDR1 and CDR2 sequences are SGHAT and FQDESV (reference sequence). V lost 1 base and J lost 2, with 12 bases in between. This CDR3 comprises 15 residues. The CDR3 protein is CASSLETGGPYEQYF. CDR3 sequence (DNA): TGTGCCAGCAGCTTAGAGACAGGCGGACCCTACGAGCAGTACTTC.

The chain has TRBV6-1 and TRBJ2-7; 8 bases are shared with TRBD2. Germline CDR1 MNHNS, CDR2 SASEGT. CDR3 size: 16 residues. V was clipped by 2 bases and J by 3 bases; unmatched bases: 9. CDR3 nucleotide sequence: TGTGCCAGCAGTGAATCACCGAGCGGGAGAGTCTACGAGCAGTACTTC. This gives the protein CASSESPSGRVYEQYF.

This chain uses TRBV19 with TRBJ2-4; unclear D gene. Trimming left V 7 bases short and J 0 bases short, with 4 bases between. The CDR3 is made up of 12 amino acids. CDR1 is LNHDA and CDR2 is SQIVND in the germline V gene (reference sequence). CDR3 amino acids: CASTLAKNIQYF. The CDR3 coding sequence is TGTGCCAGTACTTTAGCCAAAAACATTCAGTACTTC.

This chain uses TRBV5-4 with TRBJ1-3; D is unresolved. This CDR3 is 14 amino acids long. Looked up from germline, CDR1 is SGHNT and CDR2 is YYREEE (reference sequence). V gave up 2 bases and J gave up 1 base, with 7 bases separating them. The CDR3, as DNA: TGTGCCAGCAGCTTAAGCAGGTCTGGAAACACCATATATTTT. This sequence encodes CASSLSRSGNTIYF.

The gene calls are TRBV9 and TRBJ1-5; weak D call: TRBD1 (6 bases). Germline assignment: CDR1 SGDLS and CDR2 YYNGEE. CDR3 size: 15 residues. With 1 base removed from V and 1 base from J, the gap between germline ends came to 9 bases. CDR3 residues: CASSVTGKSNQPQHF. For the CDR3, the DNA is TGTGCCAGCAGCGTAACAGGGAAAAGCAATCAGCCCCAGCATTTT. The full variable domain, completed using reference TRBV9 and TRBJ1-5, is DSGVTQTPKHLITATGQRVTLRCSPRSGDLSVYWYQQSLDQGLQFLIQYYNGEERAKGNILERFSAQQFPDLHSELNLSSLELGDSALYFCASSVTGKSNQPQHFGDGTRLSIL.

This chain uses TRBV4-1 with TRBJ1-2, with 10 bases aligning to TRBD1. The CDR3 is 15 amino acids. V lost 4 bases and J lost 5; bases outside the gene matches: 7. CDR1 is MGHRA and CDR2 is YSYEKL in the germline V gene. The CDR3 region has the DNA TGCGCCAGCAGCCCATACGGGACAGGGGTTTATGGCTACACCTTC. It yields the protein CASSPYGTGVYGYTF.